This TCR beta chain is from a study of cytomegalovirus exposure and HLA in healthy donors. There are 14 residues in the CDR3. Germline V gene sequence: CDR1 SNHLY, CDR2 FYNNEI. V was clipped by 4 bases and J by 4 bases; unmatched bases: 4. The study ran its PCR with 60 Vbeta and 13 Jbeta primers. Using immunoSEQ multiplex PCR, the repertoire was profiled, and TCRdb retains in-frame clones only, with some absent. Of roughly 100,000 clones in the sample, 64% were seen once. This clone was picked up one time. The chain joins TRBV2 to TRBJ1-1; 9 nucleotides align to TRBD1. The sequence was obtained from a man aged 55 to 70 in good health and CMV-seronegative. The sample consisted of PBMCs. The CDR3 sequence: CASSGDRVPTEAFF. CDR3 nucleotide sequence: TGTGCCAGCAGTGGGGACAGGGTACCCACTGAAGCTTTCTTT.